This passage covers 9 T cell receptor beta chains from one sample sequenced in a study of blood T cell repertoires in COVID-19. TCRdb keeps only in-frame clones here, not all; method: immunoSEQ multiplex PCR. The table shows 120,000 to 150,000 clones, with 80% occurring only once. The specimen sequenced was peripheral blood. The receptors originated from a man in his 60s with active or convalescent COVID-19.

V gene TRBV7-9 combines with J gene TRBJ2-7; D is possibly TRBD1 (5 bases). This CDR3 comprises 14 residues. The V and J ends lost 5 bases and 4 bases respectively, with 15 bases between them. The germline V gene encodes CDR1 SEHNR and CDR2 FQNEAQ (reference sequence). This CDR3 is CASSLLVAGYEQYF. The CDR3 coding sequence is TGTGCCAGCAGCCTGCTAGTGGCAGGGTACGAGCAGTACTTC.

This chain connects TRBV18 to TRBJ2-2, with D possibly being TRBD1 (6 bases). CDR3 length: 12 amino acids. Trimming pared 5 bases from V and 6 bases from J, leaving 7 bases between. Germline V gene lookup returns CDR1 KGHSH and CDR2 LQKENI. The CDR3 DNA sequence: TGTGCCAGCTCAAACAGGGCCGGGGAGCTGTTTTTT. Translation gives CASSNRAGELFF.

This clone appeared a single time. This chain joins TRBV27 and TRBJ1-5, with 9 nucleotides matching TRBD1. The CDR3 has 15 residues. The V gene end was trimmed by 5 bases and the J gene end by 4 bases; junction bases not matched to a gene: 6. Germline V gene lookup returns CDR1 MNHEY and CDR2 SMNVEV (reference sequence). CDR3 DNA sequence: TGTGCCAGCAGTCCACGGACAGGGGTGAATCAGCCCCAGCATTTT. This gives the protein CASSPRTGVNQPQHF.

J is TRBJ2-1 and V is TRBV28; D not resolved. Per germline, CDR1 MDHEN and CDR2 SYDVKM. V dropped 7 bases and J dropped 5 bases, with 18 bases sitting between them. There are 15 residues in the CDR3. CDR3 in DNA: TGTGCCAGCATCGGAGTACCACCTAAAAACAATGAGCAGTTCTTC. It is translated as CASIGVPPKNNEQFF. Supplemented by reference TRBV28 and TRBJ2-1, the full variable domain reads DVKVTQSSRYLVKRTGEKVFLECVQDMDHENMFWYRQDPGLGLRLIYFSYDVKMKEKGDIPEGYSVSREKKERFSLILESASTNQTSMYLCASIGVPPKNNEQFFGPGTRLTVL.

The rearrangement joins TRBV4-3 to TRBJ1-1, with D possibly TRBD1 on 5 matching bases. CDR1 is LGHNA and CDR2 is YSLEER in the germline V gene. V dropped 0 bases and J dropped 1 base, with 12 bases sitting between them. This CDR3 region has 16 residues. This chain's CDR3 is CASSQDIPDRNTEAFF. In nucleotides, the CDR3 is TGCGCCAGCAGCCAAGATATTCCCGACAGGAACACTGAAGCTTTCTTT.

This clone was counted a single time. The chain combines TRBV19 with TRBJ2-1; 7 bases are shared with TRBD1. V trimming: 6 bases; J trimming: 5 bases; junction bases outside the gene matches: 10. CDR3 length: 15 amino acids. The germline V gene encodes CDR1 LNHDA and CDR2 SQIVND (reference sequence). In nucleotides, the CDR3 is TGTGCCAGTAGCCCCTCATGGCAGGGGGACAATGAGCAGTTCTTC. Residues: CASSPSWQGDNEQFF. Together with reference TRBV19 and TRBJ2-1, the CDR3 gives the full variable domain: DGGITQSPKYLFRKEGQNVTLSCEQNLNHDAMYWYRQDPGQGLRLIYYSQIVNDFQKGDIAEGYSVSREKKESFPLTVTSAQKNPTAFYLCASSPSWQGDNEQFFGPGTRLTVL.

This rearrangement joins TRBV3-1 (or the pseudogene TRBV3-2) to TRBJ2-2, with D maybe TRBD1 (6 bases). V dropped 1 base and J dropped 4 bases, with 22 bases sitting between them. CDR3 length equals 19 residues. The germline gives CDR1 LGHDT, CDR2 YNNKEL (reference sequence). The CDR3 region has the DNA TGTGCCAGCAGCCAAGGCCCGGCAGGGGCGCGCGACCGCACCGGGGAGCTGTTTTTT. Amino acid sequence: CASSQGPAGARDRTGELFF.

This clone occurred once. CDR3 region: CASSRERGMNTEAFF. The CDR3 region has the DNA TGTGCCAGCTCACGGGAGAGGGGGATGAACACTGAAGCTTTCTTT. This rearrangement joins TRBV18 to TRBJ1-1; a weak D match, TRBD1 (6 bases). The CDR3 totals 15 residues. V was trimmed by 4 bases and J by 0 bases, leaving 12 bases between them. Germline lookup yields CDR1 KGHSH and CDR2 LQKENI.

This chain uses TRBV7-2 with TRBJ1-6; D ambiguous. CDR1 SGHTA and CDR2 FQGNSA come from the germline V gene. V dropped 5 bases and J dropped 10 bases, with 18 bases sitting between them. The CDR3 contains 15 residues. The CDR3 sequence is CASSPLGGPGSPLHF. The DNA for the CDR3 is TGTGCCAGCAGCCCGTTGGGTGGTCCGGGATCACCCCTCCACTTT.